This T cell receptor beta chain originates from a study of T cells after yellow fever vaccination. Study summary: Sorting of the EM, EMRA, CM and Tscm memory subsets was carried out using CD3, CD45RA, CCR7 and CD95. Study-level findings and limits: Subsequent booster samples again held most clones from primary vaccination (nearly 98% CD4, just under 90% CD8). A weaker but faster secondary response was observed, peaking on day 5 versus 15.

This CDR3 is 15 amino acids long. Trimming shortened V by 0 bases and J by 10 bases, and 17 bases separated the two germline ends. From germline, CDR1 is LNHNV and CDR2 YYDKDF (reference sequence). At least ten counts were recorded for this clonotype. One entry per CDR3 protein, called by TCRdb with MiXCR from the 5' RACE reads. The sample contains about 14,000 distinct CDR3 sequences, 6% to 9.5% of which appear only once. The sequence was obtained from a man younger than 30 who received the YFV17D yellow fever vaccine. The rearrangement joins TRBV15 to TRBJ2-3, with D tentatively TRBD1 (5 bases). Sample: PBMCs, either bulk or a sorted T-cell subset (CD4+, CD8+, memory, or dextramer-sorted; not recorded which), taken on the day of the yellow fever booster vaccination. CDR3 nucleotide sequence: TGTGCCACCAGCAGAGATAGGGGAACTGGTCTTTCGCAGTATTTT. Protein sequence: CATSRDRGTGLSQYF.